The T cell receptor beta chain under discussion was sequenced for a study of radiation and T cells in renal cell carcinoma. Profiled with immunoSEQ multiplex PCR; TCRdb holds only in-frame clones, not every one. Of 120,000 to 150,000 clones listed, approximately 86% were seen once; the top ten hold under 20%. The ends lost 6 bases at V and 9 bases at J; junction bases unmatched: 6. This CDR3 region has 13 residues. CDR1 is SQVTM and CDR2 is ANQGSEA in the germline V gene. The time point was: blood 4 weeks post-SBRT, at nephrectomy. Described treatment: 15 Gy SBRT to primary tumor, nephrectomy 4 weeks later. This clone has only one observation.

The origin of this receptor is a woman between 50 and 59 years old with renal cell carcinoma. The chain combines TRBV29-1 with TRBJ2-1, with 12 nucleotides matching TRBD2. The source material was blood, sampled from a patient whose treatment included radiotherapy and nephrectomy. This CDR3 reads CSVRTSGMVEQFF. The CDR3 coding sequence is TGCAGCGTAAGGACTAGCGGGATGGTTGAGCAGTTCTTC.